This T cell receptor beta chain was captured by sequencing in a study of blood T cell repertoires in COVID-19. The wider study: COVID-19 samples collected from the United States, Italy and Spain covered acute and convalescent phases. T cells, B-cell-depleted T cells, or PBMCs supplied cDNA or gDNA.

This clone has only one observation. The CDR3 is made up of 14 amino acids. Germline values: CDR1 SNHLY, CDR2 FYNNEI. V lost 4 bases, J lost 10 bases, and 14 bases lay in between. How the authors handled the data: Reference gene primer amplification yielded estimated nucleated cell counts. TCRdb's table, derived via immunoSEQ multiplex PCR, lists solely in-frame clones and lacks some. The D gene and trimming were derived from the DNA, and the V and J assignments and clone size from that table. The table includes roughly 250,000 clones, 75% to 90% detected once. The sequence was obtained from a woman in her thirties or forties with acute or convalescent COVID-19. The chain is built from TRBV2 and TRBJ1-6; no firm D call. Material: peripheral blood. The DNA for the CDR3 is TGTGCCAGCAGTGTGACTGTGACCCGCTCACCCCTCCACTTT. Its protein product is CASSVTVTRSPLHF.